This T cell receptor (beta chain) derives from a study of cytomegalovirus exposure and HLA in healthy donors. The PCR ran on 60 Vbeta and 13 Jbeta primers. Assay: immunoSEQ multiplex PCR; the TCRdb copy retains only in-frame clones and omits some. The sample records around 200,000 clones, approximately 78% being singletons. V lost 3 bases to trimming and J lost 4 bases; unmatched junction nucleotides: 10. The CDR3 runs to 16 residues. Germline V CDR1 and CDR2: MNHNS, SASEGT. The chain links TRBV6-1 to TRBJ2-3; 7 nucleotides line up with TRBD1. The sequence derives from a young woman in good health and CMV-seronegative. Input material: PBMCs. The CDR3 region is CASSDLTGFVPDTQYF. In DNA, the CDR3 is TGTGCCAGCAGTGACCTGACAGGGTTCGTCCCAGATACGCAGTATTTT.